The sequence of this T cell receptor beta chain was determined in a study of blood T cells in healthy people across ages. Overall study results and limits: Long-lived donors had more naive CD4+ cells and higher diversity than aged donors.

As to this clonotype: Antigen unknown.

Looked up from germline, CDR1 is MDHEN and CDR2 is SYDVKM. J gave up 7 bases and V 3 bases, and 5 bases lay outside the gene matches. The CDR3 is made up of 14 amino acids. Sample-barcoded 5' priming and a J-beta primer mix drove a second PCR of about 7 to 12 cycles. TCRdb re-called the 5' RACE reads through MiXCR, storing one row per CDR3 protein. The table shows 1.5 million to 2 million distinct CDR3 sequences, with 40% to 55% occurring only once. The genes are TRBV28 and TRBJ1-4, with TRBD1 matching over 7 bases. Material for sequencing was blood. The receptor was isolated from a woman aged 35 to 49 in good health. The CDR3 sequence is CASSFQGGFEKLFF. The CDR3 nucleotides read TGTGCCAGCAGTTTCCAAGGGGGCTTTGAAAAACTGTTTTTT. The full variable domain, in which reference TRBV28 and TRBJ1-4 provide the parts outside the CDR3, is DVKVTQSSRYLVKRTGEKVFLECVQDMDHENMFWYRQDPGLGLRLIYFSYDVKMKEKGDIPEGYSVSREKKERFSLILESASTNQTSMYLCASSFQGGFEKLFFGSGTQLSVL.